The T cell receptor beta chain described here comes from a study of graft-versus-host responses after intestinal transplantation (dated by TCRdb to 2020 to 2023). As for the study more broadly: Recipients received multivisceral, liver-intestinal, or isolated intestinal transplants. Samples from three later patients were sequenced in-house on an Illumina MiSeq with MiXCR processing rather than by the commercial service. A cohort of 20 to 25 intestinal transplant recipients, including one retransplant, was enrolled, and a few patients lacking pretransplant specimens were excluded. All recipients received anti-thymocyte globulin induction followed by maintenance tacrolimus and steroids for about three years. Donor T cell macrochimerism was defined as a peak of at least 4% donor T cells among recipient peripheral blood mononuclear cells. After intestinal transplantation, graft-versus-host and host-versus-graft alloreactive T cell clones were followed in the graft, circulation and bone marrow using bulk TCR-beta CDR3 sequencing. To identify alloreactive clones, pre-transplant mixed lymphocyte reaction products were sequenced and compared with unstimulated pre-transplant donor and recipient T cells.

V loses 11 bases at its end and J loses 7 bases; junction bases beyond the gene matches: 7. The CDR3 runs 12 residues from the cysteine to the phenylalanine. CDR3 DNA only is kept here, 36 bases in frame from base 1. CDR1 LNHDA and CDR2 SQIVND were looked up in the germline V gene (reference sequence). The time point label, as the study defines it: cells obtained before transplantation from donor or recipient. CD3+CD4+ and CD3+CD8+ populations were FACS-sorted from unstimulated pre-transplant donor and recipient cells taken from spleen or lymph nodes. What the work shows at the level of the full study, not this receptor alone: Early after transplant, declines in HvG clones were associated with peak levels of circulating GvH clones. GvH clones were found in recipient bone marrow, and some of the GvH clones appeared earlier in ileal mucosa or blood, which is consistent with an intestinal mucosal origin. The relatively low number and heterogeneity of intestinal transplant patients limited the conclusions. Patients with donor T cell macrochimerism had high GvH to HvG T cell clonal ratios in their allografts.

A remark on this clone: The antigen it recognizes is unknown. The record has no base qualities; no much larger clone is one base away.

The library was made by the immunoSEQ multiplex PCR assay. In most patients, genomic DNA was isolated using the Qiagen DNeasy Blood and Tissue Kit and sent frozen to Adaptive Biotechnologies for TCR sequencing. Adaptive Biotechnologies carried out high-throughput TCR-beta CDR3 sequencing of genomic DNA for most patients. The original methods were these. Adaptive's ImmunoSEQ software was the source of the TCR sequencing data for 18 patients, while a few other patients were processed with MiXCR and VDJtools. CD4 versus CD8 sorting errors were corrected by removing sequences found in both subsets at a frequency ratio below 5:1. Because the origin of CDR3 nucleotide sequences shared between donor and recipient could not be assigned, those sequences were removed. At least 2-fold expansion over unstimulated cells and a minimum CFSE-low frequency of 0.002% (template counts) or 0.001% (read counts) were required for clones to be classified as alloreactive. Clones detected in sequenced pre-transplant spleen, lymph node, or MLR CFSE-low populations of the donor or recipient were defined as mappable. The cumulative frequency of alloreactive clones was calculated as a percentage of all sequences, weighted by copy number. TCRdb limited this immuneACCESS table to in-frame rearrangements with V and J called. A share of clones is missing; checked studies link under half to unresolved V genes, and the rest is unexplained. Clone size and the V and J calls come from that table; the DNA yielded D and trimming. The sample records about 85,000 clones, around 80% of which are singletons. The ten largest clones take up around 0.86% of the sample.

The specimen was unstimulated CD4+ T cells sorted from spleen or lymph node cells, collected before intestinal transplant. The sequence was obtained from a human donor who received an intestinal transplant. This chain is built from TRBV19 and TRBJ2-2, with 7 middle bases fitting TRBD2. For the CDR3, the sequence is CAVWGGLGELFF. The DNA is as follows: TGTGCCGTGTGGGGGGGACTCGGGGAGCTGTTTTTT.